The clone carrying this T cell receptor beta chain was recorded only once. Generated by immunoSEQ multiplex PCR, the TCRdb table keeps only in-frame clones and is missing some. The repertoire consists of fewer than 50,000 clones, with about 85% occurring once and the leading ten covering 2.2%. The sample originates from a study of lymphopenia after photon versus proton radiotherapy. The CDR3 is made up of 13 amino acids. Germline-derived CDR1 and CDR2 are KGHSH and LQKENI. The V end lost 1 base, the J end lost 2 bases, and 6 bases lay between the germline ends. This TCR came from a middle-aged man with gastric cancer. This specimen was peripheral blood, taken from a patient treated with photon-based radiotherapy. The chain uses TRBV18 and TRBJ2-7; D unresolved. DNA for the CDR3: TGTGCCAGCTCACCACGGCCGACCTACGAGCAGTACTTC. It yields the protein CASSPRPTYEQYF.